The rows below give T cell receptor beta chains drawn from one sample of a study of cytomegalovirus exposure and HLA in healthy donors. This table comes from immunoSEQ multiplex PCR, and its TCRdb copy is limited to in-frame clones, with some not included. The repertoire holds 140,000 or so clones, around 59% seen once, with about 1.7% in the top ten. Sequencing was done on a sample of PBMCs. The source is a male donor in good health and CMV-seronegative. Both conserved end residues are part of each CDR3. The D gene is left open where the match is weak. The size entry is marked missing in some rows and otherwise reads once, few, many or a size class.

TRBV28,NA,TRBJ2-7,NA,CASGLHRTYEQYF,TGTGCCAGCGGACTACACCGCACCTACGAGCAGTACTTC
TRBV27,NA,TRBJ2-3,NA,CASSPGTAGTDTQYF,TGTGCCAGCAGCCCAGGGACGGCGGGGACAGATACGCAGTATTTT
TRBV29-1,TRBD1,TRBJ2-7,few,CSGLGTGGAEQYF,TGCAGCGGACTCGGGACAGGGGGCGCAGAGCAGTACTTC
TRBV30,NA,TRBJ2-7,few,CAWSRTYSSYEQYF,TGTGCCTGGAGTCGAACTTACAGCTCCTACGAGCAGTACTTC
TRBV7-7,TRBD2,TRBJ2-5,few,CASSLGGERGAQETQYF,TGTGCTAGCAGCTTAGGCGGCGAGCGGGGGGCCCAAGAGACCCAGTACTTC
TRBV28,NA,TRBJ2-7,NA,CASSWGLGAYEQYF,TGTGCCAGCAGTTGGGGACTTGGGGCCTACGAGCAGTACTTC
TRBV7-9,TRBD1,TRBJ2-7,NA,CSSSSPGTDRLKQYF,TGTTCCAGCAGCTCACCCGGGACAGACAGGTTAAAGCAGTACTTC
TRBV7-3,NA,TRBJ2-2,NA,CASSLRGQARVGTGELFF,TGTGCCAGCAGCTTAAGGGGCCAGGCAAGGGTCGGCACCGGGGAGCTGTTTTTT
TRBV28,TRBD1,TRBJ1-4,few,CASRETGLGEKLFF,TGTGCCAGCAGAGAGACAGGGTTGGGTGAAAAACTGTTTTTT
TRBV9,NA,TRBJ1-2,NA,CASSAAGSNYGYTF,TGTGCCAGCAGCGCAGCGGGGTCGAACTATGGCTACACCTTC
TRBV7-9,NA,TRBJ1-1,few,CASSPGDQTGSKNTEAFF,TGTGCCAGCAGCCCTGGGGACCAAACAGGGTCGAAGAACACTGAAGCTTTCTTT
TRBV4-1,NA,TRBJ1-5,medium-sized,CASRPQGPNQPQHF,TGCGCCAGCAGACCTCAGGGTCCCAATCAGCCCCAGCATTTT
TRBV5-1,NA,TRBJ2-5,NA,CASRLGPEQETQYF,TGCGCCAGCAGACTTGGGCCGGAACAAGAGACCCAGTACTTC
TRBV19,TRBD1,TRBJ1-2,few,CASSATGSDYGYTF,TGTGCCAGTAGTGCGACAGGGTCTGACTATGGCTACACCTTC
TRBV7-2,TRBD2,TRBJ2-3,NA,CASSLLSGVGTDTQYF,TGTGCCAGCAGTTTGCTTAGCGGGGTAGGCACAGATACGCAGTATTTT
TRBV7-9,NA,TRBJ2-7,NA,CSSSPPQGMNEQYF,TGTTCCAGCAGCCCACCCCAGGGAATGAACGAGCAGTACTTC
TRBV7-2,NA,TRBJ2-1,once,CASSLRVWGDSDYNEQFF,TGTGCCAGCAGCTTAAGGGTGTGGGGGGACTCTGACTACAATGAGCAGTTCTTC
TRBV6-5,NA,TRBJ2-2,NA,CASSSLSGNTGELFF,TGTGCCAGCAGCTCCTTAAGCGGGAACACCGGGGAGCTGTTTTTT
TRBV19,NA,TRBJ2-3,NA,CASSSGTSGNGDTQYF,TGTGCCAGTAGTAGCGGGACTTCCGGAAACGGAGATACGCAGTATTTT
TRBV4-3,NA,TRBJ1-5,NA,CASSQVYGGPQHF,TGCGCCAGCAGCCAAGTATACGGCGGGCCCCAGCATTTT
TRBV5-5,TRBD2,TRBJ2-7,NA,CASSLGLGLDGGEQYF,TGTGCCAGCAGCTTGGGTCTCGGGCTCGACGGGGGGGAGCAGTACTTC
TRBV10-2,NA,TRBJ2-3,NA,CASTLVGDTQYF,TGCGCCAGCACGCTAGTTGGAGATACGCAGTATTTT
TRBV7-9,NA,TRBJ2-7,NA,CASSLGVEGVAQYF,TGTGCCAGCAGCCTCGGGGTAGAGGGCGTGGCTCAGTACTTC
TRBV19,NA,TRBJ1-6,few,CASSSDNSPLHF,TGTGCCAGTAGTTCGGATAATTCACCCCTCCACTTT
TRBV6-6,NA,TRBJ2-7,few,CASSPLAYEQYF,TGTGCCAGCTCCCCCCTAGCCTACGAGCAGTACTTC
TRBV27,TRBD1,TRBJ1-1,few,CASSVWQGVTEAFF,TGTGCCAGCAGTGTATGGCAGGGGGTAACTGAAGCTTTCTTT
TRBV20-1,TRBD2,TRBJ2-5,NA,CSAISGEAQYF,TGCAGTGCGATTAGCGGGGAGGCCCAGTACTTC
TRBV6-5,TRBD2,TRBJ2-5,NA,CASSYRTSGGQETQYF,TGTGCCAGCAGTTACCGGACTAGCGGGGGTCAAGAGACCCAGTACTTC
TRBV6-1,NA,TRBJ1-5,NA,CASSTYRVSNQPQHF,TGTGCCAGCAGTACGTACAGGGTTAGCAATCAGCCCCAGCATTTT
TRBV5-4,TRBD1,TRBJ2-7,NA,CASSLPRGQGLTYEQYF,TGTGCCAGCAGCTTGCCCAGAGGACAGGGATTAACCTACGAGCAGTACTTC
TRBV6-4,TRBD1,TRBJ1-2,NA,CASSPGTASNYGYTF,TGTGCCAGCAGTCCCGGGACAGCCTCTAACTATGGCTACACCTTC
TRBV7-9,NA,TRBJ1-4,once,CASSGGTNEKLFF,TGTGCCAGCAGCGGCGGGACTAATGAAAAACTGTTTTTT
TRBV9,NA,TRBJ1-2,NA,CASSVDRRVGGYTF,TGTGCCAGCAGCGTAGATAGGAGGGTTGGCGGCTACACCTTC
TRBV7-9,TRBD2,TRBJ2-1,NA,CASSFLAGRSVSSYNEQFF,TGTGCCAGCAGCTTTCTAGCGGGGCGGAGTGTGAGCTCCTACAATGAGCAGTTCTTC
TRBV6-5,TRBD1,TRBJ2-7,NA,CAAGRGFNEQYF,TGTGCCGCCGGCAGGGGGTTCAACGAGCAGTACTTC
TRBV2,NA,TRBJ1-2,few,CASKIGVNYGYTF,TGTGCCAGCAAAATCGGAGTGAACTATGGCTACACCTTC
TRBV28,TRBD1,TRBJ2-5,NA,CASSLTPQGAVETQYF,TGTGCCAGCAGTCTCACTCCACAGGGGGCGGTGGAGACCCAGTACTTC
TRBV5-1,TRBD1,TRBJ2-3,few,CASSSWGTGSTDTQYF,TGCGCCAGCAGCTCTTGGGGGACAGGGTCGACAGATACGCAGTATTTT
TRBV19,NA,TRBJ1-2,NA,CASSIEGRGFYGYTF,TGTGCCAGTAGTATAGAAGGCAGGGGATTCTATGGCTACACCTTC
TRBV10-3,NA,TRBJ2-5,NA,CAISEPRAASGSSQETQYF,TGTGCCATCAGTGAGCCCAGGGCAGCTTCCGGGAGCTCCCAAGAGACCCAGTACTTC
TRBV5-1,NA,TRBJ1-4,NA,CASSFGNSATNEKLFF,TGCGCCAGCAGCTTCGGCAACAGTGCAACTAATGAAAAACTGTTTTTT
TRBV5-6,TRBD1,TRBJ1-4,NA,CASSLGVTGIGEKLFF,TGTGCCAGCAGCTTGGGAGTGACAGGGATCGGTGAAAAACTGTTTTTT
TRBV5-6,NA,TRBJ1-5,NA,CASSLLRGGNQPQHF,TGTGCCAGCAGCTTATTACGCGGGGGCAATCAGCCCCAGCATTTT
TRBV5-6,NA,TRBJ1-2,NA,CASSLEWGDYGYTF,TGTGCCAGCAGCTTGGAATGGGGGGACTATGGCTACACCTTC